The T cell receptor (beta chain) under discussion was sequenced for a study of chemoradiotherapy in HPV16-positive cancers. Overall study: Candidate HPV-specific clones and shared TCR motifs came from a couple of HPV16-positive patients.

Points on this clone: Its antigen remains unidentified.

Study-wide points: Candidate HPV-specific clones and E7-related TCR motifs grew in tumor during treatment.

V dropped 2 bases and J dropped 4 bases, with 6 bases sitting between them. This CDR3 is built from 13 residues. Per germline, CDR1 SGHAT and CDR2 FQNNGV. Using immunoSEQ multiplex PCR, the repertoire was profiled, and TCRdb retains in-frame clones only, with some absent. This repertoire shows some 5,900 clones, roughly three quarters found once; its top ten account for 6.3%. The input for sequencing was tumor tissue, taken from a patient who underwent chemoradiotherapy. The receptor was derived from a human donor with HPV-associated anogenital cancer. V and J are TRBV11-2 and TRBJ1-5; D remains unclear. The CDR3 spells CASSLSENQPQHF. CDR3 nucleotide sequence: TGTGCCAGCAGCTTAAGTGAGAATCAGCCCCAGCATTTT.